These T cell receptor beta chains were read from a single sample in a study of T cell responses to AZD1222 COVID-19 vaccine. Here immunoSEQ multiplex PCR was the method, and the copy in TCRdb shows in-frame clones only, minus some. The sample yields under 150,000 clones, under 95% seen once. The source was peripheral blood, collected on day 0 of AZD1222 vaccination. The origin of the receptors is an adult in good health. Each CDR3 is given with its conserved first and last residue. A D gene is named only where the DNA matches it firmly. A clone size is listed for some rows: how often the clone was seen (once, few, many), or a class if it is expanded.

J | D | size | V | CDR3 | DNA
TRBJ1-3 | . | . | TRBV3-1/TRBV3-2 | CASSQNSGSGNTIYF | TGTGCCAGCAGCCAGAATAGTGGGAGTGGAAACACCATATATTTT
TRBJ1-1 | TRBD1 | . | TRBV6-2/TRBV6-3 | CASSRQGTEAFF | TGTGCCAGCAGCCGACAGGGGACTGAAGCTTTCTTT
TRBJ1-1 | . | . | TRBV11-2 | CASSQDEAFF | TGTGCCAGCAGCCAGGATGAAGCTTTCTTT
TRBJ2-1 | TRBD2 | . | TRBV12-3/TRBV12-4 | CASSQPPRGREFF | TGTGCCAGCAGCCAACCCCCTCGGGGGAGGGAGTTCTTC
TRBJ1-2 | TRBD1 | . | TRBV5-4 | CASSLEGQIYGYTF | TGTGCCAGCAGCTTGGAGGGACAGATCTATGGCTACACCTTC
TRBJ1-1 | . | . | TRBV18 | CASAQGPNTEAFF | TGTGCCAGCGCACAGGGTCCGAACACTGAAGCTTTCTTT
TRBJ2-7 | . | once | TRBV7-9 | CASSPQGERGYEQYF | TGTGCCAGCAGCCCCCAGGGAGAAAGGGGCTACGAGCAGTACTTC
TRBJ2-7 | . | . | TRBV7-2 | CASSLGPVGVEQYF | TGTGCCAGCAGCTTAGGGCCCGTAGGGGTCGAGCAGTACTTC
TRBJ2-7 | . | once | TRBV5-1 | CASSLARGEYEQYF | TGCGCCAGCAGCTTAGCCAGGGGGGAATACGAGCAGTACTTC
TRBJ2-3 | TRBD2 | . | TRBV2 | CASTTSGGGDTQYF | TGTGCCAGCACGACTAGCGGGGGTGGGGATACGCAGTATTTT
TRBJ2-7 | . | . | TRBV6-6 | CASSPPGSYEQYF | TGTGCCAGCAGCCCCCCAGGGTCCTACGAGCAGTACTTC
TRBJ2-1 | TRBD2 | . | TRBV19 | CASSTPPGTSGGNEQFF | TGTGCCAGTAGTACTCCCCCCGGGACTAGCGGGGGGAATGAGCAGTTCTTC
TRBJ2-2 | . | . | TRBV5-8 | CASSVGTRNTGELFF | TGTGCCAGCAGCGTGGGGACACGGAACACCGGGGAGCTGTTTTTT
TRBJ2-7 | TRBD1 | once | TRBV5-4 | CASAPGTGSYEQYF | TGTGCCAGCGCCCCGGGGACAGGGTCCTACGAGCAGTACTTC
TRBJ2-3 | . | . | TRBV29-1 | CSGRSSTDTQYF | TGCAGCGGCCGTAGTAGCACAGATACGCAGTATTTT
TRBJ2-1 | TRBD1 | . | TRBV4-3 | CASSQDKQGATNEQFF | TGCGCCAGCAGCCAAGATAAACAGGGGGCTACCAATGAGCAGTTCTTC
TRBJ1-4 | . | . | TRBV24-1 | CATRWKLLGLEKLFF | TGTGCCACCAGGTGGAAGCTGCTAGGGCTCGAAAAACTGTTTTTT
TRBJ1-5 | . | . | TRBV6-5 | CASSYSPNQPQHF | TGTGCCAGCAGTTACTCCCCCAATCAGCCCCAGCATTTT
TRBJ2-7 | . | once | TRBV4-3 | CASSPRPVASYEQYF | TGCGCCAGCAGCCCACGACCGGTAGCCTCCTACGAGCAGTACTTC
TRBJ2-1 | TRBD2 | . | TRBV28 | CASSPLLAGGRNEQFF | TGTGCCAGCAGTCCGTTACTAGCGGGGGGCCGAAATGAGCAGTTCTTC
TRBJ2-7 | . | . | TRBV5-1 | CASSSSYEQYF | TGCGCCAGCAGCTCATCCTACGAGCAGTACTTC
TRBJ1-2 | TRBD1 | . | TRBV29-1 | CSAKSGTDYGYTF | TGCAGCGCTAAATCCGGGACAGACTATGGCTACACCTTC
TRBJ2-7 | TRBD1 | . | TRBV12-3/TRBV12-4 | CASSRQGLEQYF | TGTGCCAGCAGCCGACAGGGTCTCGAGCAGTACTTC
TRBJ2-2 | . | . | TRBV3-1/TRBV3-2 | CASSQDYGELFF | TGTGCCAGCAGCCAAGATTACGGGGAGCTGTTTTTT
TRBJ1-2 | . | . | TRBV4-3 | CASSQDVAKRSHGYTF | TGCGCCAGCAGCCAAGATGTGGCAAAGCGAAGCCATGGCTACACCTTC
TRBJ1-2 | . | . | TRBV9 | CASSVEWGGFYGYTF | TGTGCCAGCAGCGTGGAATGGGGGGGTTTCTATGGCTACACCTTC
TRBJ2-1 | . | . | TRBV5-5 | CASSYRVGEQFF | TGTGCCAGCAGCTACAGGGTTGGCGAGCAGTTCTTC
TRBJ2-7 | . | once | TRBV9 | CASSPGPSYEQYF | TGTGCCAGCAGCCCGGGACCCAGCTACGAGCAGTACTTC
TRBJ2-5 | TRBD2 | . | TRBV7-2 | CASTSGAGVGETQYF | TGTGCCAGCACCTCCGGCGCGGGAGTGGGAGAGACCCAGTACTTC
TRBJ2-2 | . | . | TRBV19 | CASVRTRQRPPDDPGELFF | TGTGCCAGCGTTAGAACGAGACAGCGTCCCCCAGACGACCCCGGGGAGCTGTTTTTT
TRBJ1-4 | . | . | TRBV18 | CASSPPGPGNEKLFF | TGTGCCAGCTCACCACCAGGGCCGGGCAATGAAAAACTGTTTTTT
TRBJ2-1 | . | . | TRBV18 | CASSPLRSSYNEQFF | TGTGCCAGCTCACCACTCAGGAGCTCCTACAATGAGCAGTTCTTC
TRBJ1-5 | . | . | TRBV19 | CASTHFPVYDQPQHF | TGTGCCAGTACCCACTTCCCCGTATACGATCAGCCCCAGCATTTT
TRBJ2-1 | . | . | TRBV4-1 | CASSQEPGLSVRQFF | TGCGCCAGCAGCCAAGAACCGGGACTCTCAGTTCGGCAGTTCTTC
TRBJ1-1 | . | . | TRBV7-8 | CASSLGIPRSNTEAFF | TGTGCCAGCAGCTTAGGGATTCCGAGATCTAACACTGAAGCTTTCTTT
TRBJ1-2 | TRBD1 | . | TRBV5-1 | CASSPGTGGGVRYGYTF | TGCGCCAGCAGCCCCGGGACAGGAGGTGGGGTGAGGTATGGCTACACCTTC
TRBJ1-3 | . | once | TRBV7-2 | CASSLVTAWGNTIYF | TGTGCCAGCAGCTTAGTTACAGCCTGGGGAAACACCATATATTTT
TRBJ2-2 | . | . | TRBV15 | CATSRDRSTGELFF | TGTGCCACCAGCAGAGATCGCAGCACCGGGGAGCTGTTTTTT
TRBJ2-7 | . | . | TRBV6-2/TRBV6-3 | CASSPRGGSYEQYF | TGTGCCAGCAGTCCACGAGGGGGCTCCTACGAGCAGTACTTC
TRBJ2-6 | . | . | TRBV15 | CATSRGHLQAGANVLTF | TGTGCCACCAGCAGAGGCCATCTCCAGGCCGGGGCCAACGTCCTGACTTTC
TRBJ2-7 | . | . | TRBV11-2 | CASSYGSYEQYF | TGTGCCAGCAGCTATGGGAGCTACGAGCAGTACTTC
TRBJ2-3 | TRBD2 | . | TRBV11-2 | CASSAGGLDWTDTQYF | TGTGCCAGCAGCGCGGGGGGGCTGGACTGGACAGATACGCAGTATTTT
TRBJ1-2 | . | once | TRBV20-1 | CSASREGGYTF | TGCAGTGCCTCTAGGGAGGGCGGCTACACCTTC
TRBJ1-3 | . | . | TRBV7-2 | CASSIRGPGNTIYF | TGTGCCAGCAGCATCAGGGGACCCGGAAACACCATATATTTT